These 19 T cell receptor beta chains were sequenced from one sample in a study of vaccination and CD4 T cells after COVID-19. Treatment reported: approximately 10-day PBMC culture with coronavirus spike peptide pools or control peptides (ViraFEST assay). At the Johns Hopkins FTIC core, DNA taken from cultured CD4+ T cells was sequenced by way of the Oncomine TCR Beta short-read assay. MiXCR, applied by TCRdb to the PCR reads, yields one record per CDR3 protein. The data hold roughly 18,000 distinct CDR3 sequences, with approximately 50% observed a single time. The antigens for these receptors are not known. Sequenced: CD4+ T cells from blood, cultured in vitro. All receptors derive from a human donor who had recovered from COVID-19.

This clonotype is a singleton in its sample. The rearrangement joins TRBV5-1 to TRBJ2-2, with 7 positions matching TRBD1. The CDR3 consists of 16 residues. Trimming at V came to 1 base and at J to 7 bases, leaving 10 bases not matched to a gene. Germline assignment: CDR1 SGHRS and CDR2 YFSETQ. This CDR3 reads CASSLLQGLTGGELFF. In DNA, the CDR3 is TGCGCCAGCAGCTTGCTACAGGGGCTTACAGGCGGGGAGCTGTTTTTT.

The chain is built from TRBV7-6 and TRBJ2-3; 11 bases fit TRBD2. CDR3 length: 16 amino acids. The junction had 3 bases not matched to a gene; V was cut back by 0 bases and J by 4 bases. Germline CDR1 reads SGHVS; CDR2 reads FNYEAQ. The chain's CDR3 is CASSLALAGGSDTQYF. CDR3 bases: TGTGCCAGCAGCTTAGCCCTAGCGGGAGGATCAGATACGCAGTATTTT.

By share, this clonotype counts as medium-sized (0.01 to 0.1%). The rearrangement uses TRBV20-1 and TRBJ2-7, with 8 nucleotides matching TRBD2. CDR1 DFQATT and CDR2 SNEGSKA come from the germline V gene (reference sequence). Unmatched junction bases numbered 8, after V lost 2 bases and J lost 5 bases. The CDR3 length is 14 residues. The CDR3 reads CSARKPGLGNEQYF. The CDR3 coding sequence is TGCAGTGCTAGAAAACCGGGACTAGGTAACGAGCAGTACTTC.

The CDR3 DNA is TGTGCCAGCAGCCCCGGCGGGGGGCGCACAGATACGCAGTATTTT. It yields the protein CASSPGGGRTDTQYF. The genes are TRBV7-2 and TRBJ2-3; 8 bases map to TRBD2. The trim removed 5 bases at V and 1 base at J, leaving 5 bases unmatched. This CDR3 spans 15 amino acids. Germline V gives CDR1 SGHTA, CDR2 FQGNSA.

This chain connects TRBV20-1 to TRBJ2-3; D call uncertain. Germline loops: CDR1 DFQATT, CDR2 SNEGSKA (reference sequence). Trimming left V 0 bases short and J 5 bases short, with 15 bases between. The CDR3 is 15 residues long. CDR3 in amino acids: CSARDPTLLKDTQYF. The CDR3 DNA follows: TGCAGTGCTAGAGATCCAACCCTCCTCAAAGATACGCAGTATTTT.

The chain combines TRBV15 with TRBJ1-4, with D unclear. Per the germline V gene, CDR1 is LNHNV and CDR2 is YYDKDF (reference sequence). This CDR3 contains 13 residues. With 1 base removed from V and 10 bases from J, the gap between germline ends came to 10 bases. The CDR3 here is CATSRGGRTKLFF. DNA for the CDR3: TGTGCCACCAGCAGAGGGGGTCGTACAAAACTGTTTTTT.

In this sample, this clonotype is medium-sized (0.01 to 0.1%). This chain uses TRBV5-4 with TRBJ2-3, with D possibly being TRBD1 (5 bases). The CDR3 has 15 amino acids. The ends were cut back, 5 bases at V and 3 bases at J, with 16 bases in the middle. Germline lookup yields CDR1 SGHNT and CDR2 YYREEE (reference sequence). CDR3 region: CASRGSRRGTDTQYF. As DNA, the CDR3 is TGTGCCAGCAGAGGAAGTCGTAGGGGAACAGATACGCAGTATTTT.

The chain recombines TRBV2 with TRBJ2-7, with TRBD2 identical over 8 bases. Trimming cost V 3 bases and J 3 bases; bases outside gene matches: 4. CDR3 length: 14 residues. Germline V lookup: CDR1 SNHLY, CDR2 FYNNEI. The CDR3 spells CASSDAGGGYEQYF. The CDR3 DNA reads as TGTGCCAGCAGTGATGCGGGAGGAGGCTACGAGCAGTACTTC.

The V call is TRBV11-3, the J call TRBJ2-3; the D is unclear. This CDR3 comprises 13 residues. V lost 3 bases, J lost 3 bases, and 7 bases lay in between. The germline gives CDR1 SGHNT, CDR2 YENEEA. The chain's CDR3 is CASSFVRTDTQYF. Written as DNA, the CDR3 is TGTGCCAGCAGCTTTGTACGGACAGATACGCAGTATTTT.

V is TRBV6-1 and J is TRBJ2-1; 12 bases are a match to TRBD2. With V trimmed by 7 bases and J by 7 bases, 5 bases remained unmatched. The CDR3 has 14 amino acids. Per the germline V gene, CDR1 is MNHNS and CDR2 is SASEGT. The CDR3 coding sequence is TGTGCCAGCACTTCTGGACTAGCGGGGAATGAGCAGTTCTTC. Its protein product is CASTSGLAGNEQFF.

J is TRBJ2-5 and V is TRBV6-1, with D possibly TRBD1 on 6 matching bases. Trimming cost V 6 bases and J 5 bases, with 13 bases left between them. The CDR3 totals 13 residues. Per the germline V gene, CDR1 is MNHNS and CDR2 is SASEGT. CDR3 sequence reads: CASRRQEGETQYF. DNA for the CDR3: TGTGCCAGCAGAAGACAGGAAGGGGAGACCCAGTACTTC.

The rearrangement links TRBV30 to TRBJ1-3, with D hard to call. V shed 1 base and J shed 4 bases, with 2 bases lying between them. The CDR3 has 11 amino acids. Germline V gives CDR1 GTSNPN, CDR2 SVGIG (reference sequence). The CDR3, as DNA: TGTGCCTGGAGTGGGGGAAACACCATATATTTT. Amino acids: CAWSGGNTIYF.

V is TRBV28 and J is TRBJ1-6; 7 positions match TRBD1. After removal of 6 bases from V and 10 bases from J, the junction contained 12 bases not matched to a gene. In germline, CDR1 is MDHEN, CDR2 SYDVKM. This CDR3 has 15 amino acids. In DNA form, the CDR3 reads TGTGCCAGCAGCCCCCGTAAGGGGGCAAGGTCACCCCTCCACTTT. Amino acids: CASSPRKGARSPLHF.

The chain is built from TRBV11-2 and TRBJ2-5, with 10 nucleotides matching TRBD2. The germline V gene encodes CDR1 SGHAT and CDR2 FQNNGV. The CDR3 contains 16 residues. Losses at the gene ends were 4 bases for V and 0 bases for J; bases not matched to a gene: 5. CDR3 sequence: CASSYTSGVYQETQYF. The CDR3 DNA follows: TGTGCCAGCAGCTACACTAGCGGGGTGTACCAAGAGACCCAGTACTTC.

This chain joins TRBV6-2 or TRBV6-3 and TRBJ1-4; D not resolved. Deletions cut 2 bases from V and 10 bases from J, with 8 bases between. The CDR3 extends over 12 amino acids. The germline V gene has CDR1 MNHEY and CDR2 SVGEGT. CDR3 in amino acids: CASSYRSGKLFF. CDR3 in DNA: TGTGCCAGCAGTTACAGAAGCGGAAAACTGTTTTTT.

The chain couples TRBV5-3 to TRBJ2-2, with D possibly TRBD2 on 6 matching bases. TRBV5-3 is flagged as an ORF with uncertain function. V was shortened by 4 bases and J by 5 bases, with 21 bases between the two germline ends. The CDR3 sequence is 17 residues long. The CDR3 region has the DNA TGTGCCAGAAGCGAGGGTGGATCGAGACTAGTTACCGGGGAGCTGTTTTTT. It translates to CARSEGGSRLVTGELFF.

This clonotype came up a few times. The rearrangement joins TRBV15 to TRBJ1-5; D call uncertain. Trimming removed 7 bases from V and 3 bases from J, with 4 bases in between. CDR1 is LNHNV, CDR2 YYDKDF, per germline (reference sequence). The CDR3 consists of 11 residues. Here the CDR3 reads CATTPNQPQHF. The CDR3 bases are TGTGCCACCACCCCCAATCAGCCCCAGCATTTT.

This clonotype was detected only a few times. The genes are TRBV20-1 and TRBJ1-2; a weak D match, TRBD1 (5 bases). The CDR3 extends over 14 amino acids. CDR1 DFQATT and CDR2 SNEGSKA come from the germline V gene (reference sequence). V was cut by 6 bases and J by 4 bases, with 18 bases left in between. This CDR3 is CSARDGRVGYGYTF. The CDR3 coding sequence is TGCAGTGCACGGGACGGCCGGGTCGGCTATGGCTACACCTTC.

The table lists this clonotype with a few counts. The chain joins TRBV21-1 to TRBJ2-2; the table's D call, TRBD1, has no DNA check behind it. TRBV21-1 is a pseudogene segment. The CDR3 length is 12 residues. The CDR3 region is CASKTGNGELFF. In nucleotides, the CDR3 is TGTGCCAGCAAGACAGGGAACGGGGAGCTGTTTTTT.